Shown below are 7 T cell receptor beta chains from a single sample sequenced in a study of immune evolution from preneoplasia to lung adenocarcinoma. The repertoire was sequenced with immunoSEQ multiplex PCR; TCRdb's copy has only in-frame clones and lacks some. This sample has 30,000 to 45,000 clones; roughly 71% occur once, and the top ten carry approximately 6.5%. Sequenced input: FFPE invasive lung adenocarcinoma tissue. The source is a person in their 60s with lung adenocarcinoma.

Here the CDR3 DNA reads TGTGCCAGCAGCTTAGACGGGCCCGACTACCTAACTAGCACAGATACGCAGTATTTT. It yields the protein CASSLDGPDYLTSTDTQYF. The rearrangement uses TRBV7-2 and TRBJ2-3, with D tentatively TRBD2 (5 bases). V dropped 1 base and J dropped 0 bases, with 20 bases sitting between them. The CDR3 extends over 19 amino acids. Germline V gene lookup returns CDR1 SGHTA and CDR2 FQGNSA.

The chain joins TRBV6-6 to TRBJ1-2; weak D call: TRBD1 (6 bases). Germline V gene data show CDR1 as MNHNY and CDR2 as SVGAGI (reference sequence). CDR3 length: 14 residues. V dropped 8 bases and J dropped 2 bases, with 15 bases sitting between them. CDR3 residues: CASWRQGWNYGYTF. CDR3 bases: TGTGCCAGCTGGCGGCAGGGGTGGAACTATGGCTACACCTTC.

This chain uses TRBV19 with TRBJ2-1, with D perhaps matching TRBD2 (5 bases). Per germline, CDR1 LNHDA and CDR2 SQIVND (reference sequence). The V end lost 4 bases, the J end lost 6 bases, and 10 bases lay between the germline ends. The length of the CDR3 is 13 residues. The CDR3 loop is CASSKWESNEQFF. The CDR3, as DNA: TGTGCCAGTAGTAAGTGGGAGAGCAATGAGCAGTTCTTC.

The table lists this clone with a count of one. The rearrangement links TRBV7-9 to TRBJ2-1; TRBD2 agrees at 12 bases. V was clipped by 0 bases and J by 9 bases; unmatched bases: 3. Germline V gene sequence: CDR1 SEHNR, CDR2 FQNEAQ (reference sequence). This CDR3 is 15 amino acids long. This CDR3 is CASSLARTSGTEQFF. In DNA form, the CDR3 reads TGTGCCAGCAGCTTAGCCCGGACTAGCGGGACTGAGCAGTTCTTC.

This clone was seen a single time. The rearrangement joins TRBV12-5 to TRBJ2-7; unclear D gene. Germline values: CDR1 LGHNT, CDR2 FRNRAP. The CDR3 extends over 11 amino acids. The V gene lost 2 bases and the J gene lost 6 bases, with 5 bases spanning the gap. In DNA form, the CDR3 reads TGTGCTAGTGGTTTGTTTGGCGAGCAGTACTTC. This sequence encodes CASGLFGEQYF.

In this sample, this clone turned up once. V gene TRBV6-1 combines with J gene TRBJ1-5; D may be TRBD1 (5 bases). In germline, CDR1 is MNHNS, CDR2 SASEGT. V gave up 7 bases and J gave up 0 bases, with 10 bases separating them. This CDR3 is built from 14 residues. CDR3 DNA: TGTGCCAGCACCGAGGGGTATAGCAATCAGCCCCAGCATTTT. Translation: CASTEGYSNQPQHF.

The chain employs TRBV2 and TRBJ1-5; D is possibly TRBD1 (6 bases). This CDR3 has 14 amino acids. Deletions cut 8 bases from V and 0 bases from J, with 11 bases between. Germline V gene lookup returns CDR1 SNHLY and CDR2 FYNNEI. CDR3 nucleotides: TGTGCCAGCCACGGACAGTATAGCAATCAGCCCCAGCATTTT. This gives the protein CASHGQYSNQPQHF. Full variable domain (outside the CDR3, taken from reference TRBV2 and TRBJ1-5): EPEVTQTPSHQVTQMGQEVILRCVPISNHLYFYWYRQILGQKVEFLVSFYNNEISEKSEIFDDQFSVERPDGSNFTLKIRSTKLEDSAMYFCASHGQYSNQPQHFGDGTRLSIL.